This entry lists 3 T cell receptor beta chains sequenced from one sample in a study of blood T cell repertoires in COVID-19. Profiling relied on immunoSEQ multiplex PCR, and the TCRdb table lists in-frame clones only, not all of them. Of over 150,000 clones in the sample, roughly 90% were seen once. Material for sequencing was peripheral blood. These receptors all stem from a woman aged 60-75 years who had recovered from COVID-19.

V gene TRBV10-3 combines with J gene TRBJ2-5; 7 positions match TRBD2. The germline CDR1 and CDR2 sequences are ENHRY and SYGVKD. The CDR3 is 14 amino acids. The CDR3 coding sequence is TGTGCGACAAAACGGGAGGAGGCGAGAGAGACCCAGTACTTC. Amino acids: CATKREEARETQYF.

The chain has TRBV28 and TRBJ2-5, with 7 bases fitting TRBD1. V shed 5 bases and J 4 bases; nucleotides not matched to a gene: 10. The CDR3 contains 15 residues. Germline values: CDR1 MDHEN, CDR2 SYDVKM. The CDR3 DNA reads TGTGCCAGCAGTCGGCTACACAGGGGCGGAGAGACCCAGTACTTC. Its protein is CASSRLHRGGETQYF. Complete variable domain (other parts from reference TRBV28 and TRBJ2-5): DVKVTQSSRYLVKRTGEKVFLECVQDMDHENMFWYRQDPGLGLRLIYFSYDVKMKEKGDIPEGYSVSREKKERFSLILESASTNQTSMYLCASSRLHRGGETQYFGPGTRLLVL.

The chain combines TRBV11-3 with TRBJ2-1, with 7 bases fitting TRBD2. Germline CDR1 SGHNT, CDR2 YENEEA. This CDR3 spans 14 amino acids. V shed 5 bases, J shed 6 bases, and the junction held 7 bases outside the gene matches. The CDR3 region is CASSPRGSVNEQFF. The CDR3 DNA reads as TGTGCCAGCAGCCCGCGGGGGAGTGTCAATGAGCAGTTCTTC.